This paragraph reports one TCR beta chain. Its antigen is unidentified. This sample is drawn from a study of T cell responses to AZD1222 COVID-19 vaccine. For the study at large: Analysis merged second doses at about 4 or about 12 weeks.

General study results and limits: Reportedly, nearly half of unique spike TCRs recognized epitopes outside B.1.351/B.1.1.7 mutations.

The assay was immunoSEQ multiplex PCR, and TCRdb's table has in-frame clones only and misses some. The data hold about 160,000 clones, with approximately 91% observed a single time. The source was peripheral blood, collected on day 0 of AZD1222 vaccination. The receptor's source is an adult in good health.

The chain's CDR3 is CASSRELRGREQFF. The DNA of the CDR3 is TGTGCCAGCAGCCGTGAGCTCCGGGGCCGGGAGCAGTTCTTC. This chain links TRBV7-2 with TRBJ2-1; D is possibly TRBD1 or TRBD2 (5 bases each). The CDR3 extends over 14 amino acids. The V gene lost 5 bases and the J gene lost 10 bases, with 18 bases spanning the gap. The germline gives CDR1 SGHTA, CDR2 FQGNSA.